A selection of T cell receptor beta chains follows, all from one sample in a study of blood T cell repertoires in COVID-19. Here immunoSEQ multiplex PCR was the method, and the copy in TCRdb shows in-frame clones only, minus some. Of under 250,000 clones in the sample, about four fifths were seen once. The material sequenced was peripheral blood. The receptor set was obtained from a woman aged 40 to 49 who had recovered from COVID-19. Each CDR3 is given with its conserved first and last residue. A D gene is named only where the DNA matches it firmly. Rows may omit the clone size; those that give it use once, few, many or a size class.

once,TRBV2,TRBD1,TRBJ2-7,TGTGCCAGCACCGGACAGGGGCGGCTCGAGCAGTACTTC,CASTGQGRLEQYF
NA,TRBV2,NA,TRBJ1-5,TGTGCCAGCAGTGAACGACTGAATCAGCCCCAGCATTTT,CASSERLNQPQHF
NA,TRBV27,NA,TRBJ1-1,TGTGCCAGCAGTTTATGGGCCGTGAACACTGAAGCTTTCTTT,CASSLWAVNTEAFF
NA,TRBV25-1,NA,TRBJ1-2,TGTGCCAGCAGTGGCCACCGGGTCTATGGCTACACCTTC,CASSGHRVYGYTF
NA,TRBV10-3,NA,TRBJ1-1,TGTGCCATCAGTGAGTTGACATCCGTGAACACTGAAGCTTTCTTT,CAISELTSVNTEAFF
NA,TRBV5-6,NA,TRBJ1-6,TGTGCCAGCAGCTTGGTCCACAATGATTCACCCCTCCACTTT,CASSLVHNDSPLHF
NA,TRBV5-1,NA,TRBJ2-5,TGCGCCAGCAGCTTCGCTGGAGAACTACAAGAGACCCAGTACTTC,CASSFAGELQETQYF
NA,TRBV30,TRBD2,TRBJ2-5,TGTGCCTGGAGTGAGGGACTAGCGCCTCGGGAGACCCAGTACTTC,CAWSEGLAPRETQYF
NA,TRBV5-1,NA,TRBJ1-6,TGCGCCAGCAGCACAGACGGCCATAATTCACCCCTCCACTTT,CASSTDGHNSPLHF
few,TRBV28,NA,TRBJ2-2,TGTGCCAGCAGGTTGCCAGGGGTAGGAACCGGGGAGCTGTTTTTT,CASRLPGVGTGELFF
NA,TRBV11-3,NA,TRBJ2-2,TGTGCCAGCAGCCTTGGGCAAACGAACACCGGGGAGCTGTTTTTT,CASSLGQTNTGELFF
few,TRBV10-1,NA,TRBJ1-5,TGCGCCAGCAGTGAGTTAGGGGGGGGCAATCAGCCCCAGCATTTT,CASSELGGGNQPQHF
NA,TRBV2,TRBD1,TRBJ2-5,TGTGCCAGCAGTCCGGGACAGGGAGAGACCCAGTACTTC,CASSPGQGETQYF
many,TRBV19,TRBD1,TRBJ1-6,TGTGCCAGTAGTATATGGCCGCAAGGGACAGCTAATAATTCACCCCTCCACTTT,CASSIWPQGTANNSPLHF
NA,TRBV4-1,TRBD2,TRBJ2-2,TGCGCCAGCAGCCATAGGACTAGCGGGGGGGCGAACACCGGGGAGCTGTTTTTT,CASSHRTSGGANTGELFF
NA,TRBV24-1,TRBD1,TRBJ1-5,TGTGCCACCAGTGATTCAGAGGGGGCGAGAAATCAGCCCCAGCATTTT,CATSDSEGARNQPQHF
NA,TRBV28,NA,TRBJ2-4,TGTGCCAGCAGTTTAAAACAGTTAGCCAAAAACATTCAGTACTTC,CASSLKQLAKNIQYF
NA,TRBV5-4,NA,TRBJ2-2,TGTGCCAGCAGCAACCCACTAGTCCCCGGGGAGCTGTTTTTT,CASSNPLVPGELFF
once,TRBV5-1,TRBD1,TRBJ1-3,TGCGCCAGCAGCTCCAGAATGACAGGGCCGTACCGCTTCTCTGGAAACACCATATATTTT,CASSSRMTGPYRFSGNTIYF
NA,TRBV30,NA,TRBJ2-5,TGTGCCTGGAGTGTACTGGAGACCCAGTACTTC,CAWSVLETQYF
NA,TRBV13,NA,TRBJ1-4,TGTGCCAGCAGCCCTGCCTGGCAGATGGAAAAACTGTTTTTT,CASSPAWQMEKLFF
NA,TRBV6-5,NA,TRBJ1-5,TGTGCCAGCAGCTGGAGGAGGAATCAGCCCCAGCATTTT,CASSWRRNQPQHF
NA,TRBV3-1/TRBV3-2,TRBD1,TRBJ1-4,TGTGCCAGCAGCCATCCCGGGACAGTCGGGGAAAAACTGTTTTTT,CASSHPGTVGEKLFF
NA,TRBV10-3,NA,TRBJ1-1,TGTGCCATCAGTACGGGGAACACTGAAGCTTTCTTT,CAISTGNTEAFF
NA,TRBV19,TRBD1,TRBJ2-7,TGTGCCAGTAGTATGGGACAGGGGGCCTACGAGCAGTACTTC,CASSMGQGAYEQYF
NA,TRBV5-1,NA,TRBJ2-5,TGCGCCAGCAGCGGCGGGTCAGGGGTACGGGAGACCCAGTACTTC,CASSGGSGVRETQYF
NA,TRBV13,TRBD2,TRBJ2-7,TGTGCCAGCAGCTTAGCACTAGCGGTTTCCGAGCAGTACTTC,CASSLALAVSEQYF
NA,TRBV28,NA,TRBJ1-2,TGTGCCAGCAGTTCCGACAGGCTTACCTTC,CASSSDRLTF
NA,TRBV5-1,NA,TRBJ2-5,TGCGCCAGCAGCTTGGAGTGGCCTTCAGAGACCCAGTACTTC,CASSLEWPSETQYF
NA,TRBV6-5,TRBD1,TRBJ1-5,TGTGCCAGCAAAACCGGACAGGGAAGGAACCAGCCCCAGCATTTT,CASKTGQGRNQPQHF
NA,TRBV28,TRBD2,TRBJ2-1,TGTGCCAGCAGTTCCGCCGGGACTATGCATGAGCAGTTCTTC,CASSSAGTMHEQFF
NA,TRBV2,NA,TRBJ2-1,TGTGCCATTAAAGCGACTCGAGGGAATGAGCAGTTCTTC,CAIKATRGNEQFF
few,TRBV2,NA,TRBJ2-2,TGTGCCAGCAGCCAAGACCACCGCCTCAGGGACACCGGGGAGCTGTTTTTT,CASSQDHRLRDTGELFF
NA,TRBV9,TRBD1,TRBJ1-2,TGTGCCAGCAGCGTAGAACCGGGACAGGGCTCTGGCTACACCTTC,CASSVEPGQGSGYTF
NA,TRBV7-2,NA,TRBJ2-3,TGTGCCAGCAGCCTCGAGCGCACAGATACGCAGTATTTT,CASSLERTDTQYF
NA,TRBV6-1,NA,TRBJ1-2,TGTGCCAGCAGTGAAGTATTAAGCTACACCTTC,CASSEVLSYTF
NA,TRBV5-1,NA,TRBJ2-7,TGCGCCAGCAGCTTCTCCGGGACTGGCTACGAGCAGTACTTC,CASSFSGTGYEQYF
NA,TRBV28,TRBD1,TRBJ1-3,TGTGCCAGCAGTTTGCGCGGGCAAACGGGACAGGGCTTT,CASSLRGQTGQGF